The rows below give T cell receptor beta chains drawn from one sample of a study of T cells expressing NK-cell markers. TCRdb re-called the 5' RACE reads and shows each CDR3 protein once, DNA omitted. This table holds some 500,000 distinct CDR3 sequences. Sequencing was performed on blood T cells: a sorted CD56 or NKG2C T cell subset, CD4+ or CD8+ T cells, or bulk PBMC T cells (not recorded which). The receptors were sampled from a woman in her fifties or sixties in good health. Each CDR3 is given with its conserved first and last residue.

TRBJ2-1	TRBV5-1	CASSLGLAGSNNEQFF
TRBJ2-2	TRBV7-8	CASSQPKAGSGELFF
TRBJ1-1	TRBV15	CATSRDILQLPEAFF
TRBJ1-2	TRBV12-3/TRBV12-4	CASSLGRARFFYGYTF
TRBJ2-5	TRBV12-3/TRBV12-4	CASSSSGTRQETQYF
TRBJ2-1	TRBV10-2	CASSDLAGGTYNEQFF
TRBJ2-5	TRBV27	CASSLGRGRQETQYF
TRBJ1-1	TRBV15	CATTRRDRGPMNTEAFF
TRBJ2-5	TRBV24-1	CATSDPTEPGETQYF
TRBJ2-2	TRBV4-1	CASSLPLGGNTGELFF
TRBJ1-2	TRBV5-1	CASSLVAGGMYGYTF
TRBJ1-1	TRBV14	CASRPGGEFTEAFF
TRBJ2-5	TRBV10-1	CASSETQGGIETQYF
TRBJ2-1	TRBV5-1	CASSLVWTRDNEQFF
TRBJ2-5	TRBV10-3	CAISVTGPGETQYF
TRBJ2-1	TRBV11-2	CASSLEKGSFF
TRBJ2-4	TRBV27	CASSNRPGKNIQYF
TRBJ2-1	TRBV18	CASSPQTGSYNEQFF
TRBJ1-4	TRBV20-1	CSAYNRWRSEKLFF
TRBJ2-4	TRBV2	CASSQDRGLAKNIQYF
TRBJ1-1	TRBV16	CASSHLTEAFF
TRBJ2-7	TRBV20-1	CSALGTGNEQYF
TRBJ1-2	TRBV10-3	CATASGTGGDGYTF
TRBJ2-7	TRBV2	CASSGVAGISYEQYF
TRBJ2-3	TRBV6-5	CASSTIGGKADTQYF
TRBJ2-3	TRBV27	CASSLPGAPGTDTQYF
TRBJ1-3	TRBV20-1	CSAREGQGANTIYF
TRBJ2-3	TRBV5-1	CASSQLPGLAGGEDTQYF
TRBJ2-7	TRBV7-9	CASSLEGIGGEQYF
TRBJ2-1	TRBV5-1	CASSFIGGGSSYNEQFF